These 32 T cell receptor beta chains came from one sample sequenced in a study of CXCR3-negative and CXCR3-positive naive CD8 T cells. Each TRB cDNA library was prepared by 5' RACE (with UMI labels). TCRdb re-analyzed the 5' RACE reads; it lists each CDR3 protein once, without DNA. Its table records some 130,000 distinct CDR3 sequences. The sample consisted of naive CXCR3- CD8+ T cells from blood. Specified subset: CD45RO-CCR7+CD27+CD95- naive CD8+ T cells lacking CXCR3 (TNR3-). Every receptor here comes from a human donor in good health. Some clones in this sample may be carry-over from other donors' samples.

The J gene is TRBJ2-5, the V gene TRBV7-2. This CDR3 has 12 residues. The germline CDR1 and CDR2 sequences are SGHTA and FQGNSA. This chain's CDR3 is CASSLVYETQYF.

The V gene is TRBV5-1, the J gene TRBJ1-1. CDR3 length: 12 amino acids. Germline CDR1 reads SGHRS; CDR2 reads YFSETQ. CDR3 loop: CASSLEGGEAFF.

The CDR3 sequence: CSAYRKNIQYF. This chain joins TRBV20-1 and TRBJ2-4; absent DNA, TCRdb's TRBD1 call cannot be checked. There are 11 residues in the CDR3. CDR1 and CDR2 (germline): DFQATT, SNEGSKA (reference sequence).

The J gene is TRBJ2-2, the V gene TRBV3-1; absent DNA, TCRdb's TRBD2 call cannot be checked. CDR1 is LGHDT, CDR2 YNNKEL, per germline (reference sequence). This CDR3 region has 18 residues. The CDR3 is CVSSQDGTSGIYTGELFF.

V gene TRBV5-6 combines with J gene TRBJ2-1. CDR1 is SGHDT, CDR2 YYEEEE, per germline. The length of the CDR3 is 14 residues. The CDR3 protein is CASSFGNSYNEQFF.

This rearrangement joins TRBV12-3 or TRBV12-4 to TRBJ2-7. This CDR3 region has 11 residues. The CDR3 sequence: CACRTDYEQYF.

This chain connects TRBV6-5 to TRBJ1-2; checking the TCRdb D call of TRBD1 is not possible without DNA. This CDR3 comprises 13 residues. CDR1 is MNHEY and CDR2 is SVGAGI in the germline V gene. The CDR3 reads CASSYSGAYGYTF.

V and J are TRBV7-2 and TRBJ2-5; TCRdb names TRBD2, which stays unverified in the absence of DNA. There are 17 residues in the CDR3. Germline V gene data show CDR1 as SGHTA and CDR2 as FQGNSA. CDR3: CASSLRGPMALQETQYF.

The CDR3 protein is CASIPSRGLAGPWTQYF. The chain couples TRBV2 to TRBJ2-5; absent DNA, TCRdb's TRBD2 call cannot be checked. Germline-derived CDR1 and CDR2 are SNHLY and FYNNEI. The CDR3 is 17 residues long.

The genes are TRBV12-3 or TRBV12-4 and TRBJ2-7; no DNA is available, so the TRBD2 call from TCRdb remains unchecked. The CDR3 is 13 residues long. The chain's CDR3 is CASSLGLSYEQYF.

The chain recombines TRBV7-8 with TRBJ2-1; TCRdb's D gene call, TRBD1, goes unchecked for lack of DNA. CDR1 SGHVS and CDR2 FQNEAQ come from the germline V gene. This CDR3 comprises 14 residues. The CDR3 loop reads CASSLEDRSGEQFF.

This chain uses TRBV29-1 with TRBJ2-3; no DNA is available, so the TRBD2 call from TCRdb remains unchecked. The CDR3 covers 16 residues. Germline V lookup: CDR1 SQVTM, CDR2 ANQGSEA. The CDR3 sequence: CSVDPGLAPNLDTQYF.

J is TRBJ2-7 and V is TRBV7-8; TCRdb names TRBD1, which stays unverified in the absence of DNA. The CDR3 is made up of 14 amino acids. Germline values: CDR1 SGHVS, CDR2 FQNEAQ. CDR3 protein: CASSWGRRSYEQYF.

The CDR3 loop reads CASSLSGGGNNEQFF. The chain employs TRBV7-3 and TRBJ2-1; TCRdb outputs TRBD2, but without DNA this stays unchecked. Germline loops: CDR1 SGHTA, CDR2 FQGTGA. The CDR3 has 15 residues.

The CDR3 sequence is CSARGMRAHGANVLTF. The chain is built from TRBV20-1 and TRBJ2-6; the D gene TCRdb calls, TRBD1, cannot be checked with no DNA. Germline V CDR1 and CDR2: DFQATT, SNEGSKA (reference sequence). The CDR3 sequence is 16 residues long.

The chain has TRBV29-1 and TRBJ1-1; TCRdb gives TRBD1 as the D gene, but with no DNA this cannot be confirmed. Per germline, CDR1 SQVTM and CDR2 ANQGSEA. The CDR3 has 16 residues. The CDR3 reads CSVVGQGLPEGREAFF.

This rearrangement joins TRBV20-1 to TRBJ2-3; the TCRdb D gene call, TRBD2, has no DNA to confirm it. Germline CDR1 is DFQATT and CDR2 is SNEGSKA (reference sequence). This CDR3 contains 16 residues. The CDR3 reads CSARDQRGAGIDTQYF.

This CDR3 is CASSSLGGLNADTQYF. The chain uses TRBV7-9 and TRBJ2-3; the TCRdb call, TRBD1, lacks DNA for checking. The CDR3 is made up of 16 amino acids. Germline assignment: CDR1 SEHNR and CDR2 FQNEAQ (reference sequence).

This chain uses TRBV7-6 with TRBJ2-2; as DNA is missing, the TRBD1 call by TCRdb cannot be tested. CDR1 and CDR2 (germline): SGHVS, FNYEAQ. This CDR3 region has 14 residues. The CDR3 reads CASGQVGNTGELFF.

The chain combines TRBV5-1 with TRBJ2-1. Per germline, CDR1 SGHRS and CDR2 YFSETQ. There are 16 residues in the CDR3. The CDR3 spells CASSLDLQGSYNEQFF.

This sequence joins TRBV1 and TRBJ2-1; no DNA is available, so the TRBD2 call from TCRdb remains unchecked. TRBV1 is described as a pseudogene. The length of the CDR3 is 20 residues. CDR3 sequence: CTSSQVRASGKPSSYNEQFF.

The chain recombines TRBV29-1 with TRBJ2-7; TCRdb calls TRBD1, which cannot be checked without DNA. The CDR3 is 11 amino acids. Germline values: CDR1 SQVTM, CDR2 ANQGSEA. CDR3 amino acids: CSVEARGEQYF.

The J gene is TRBJ2-1, the V gene TRBV29-1. CDR1 is SQVTM and CDR2 is ANQGSEA in the germline V gene. The CDR3 is 16 residues long. The CDR3 sequence is CSVEVGGDPTYNEQFF.

Here the CDR3 reads CSVGASSYEQYF. The chain couples TRBV29-1 to TRBJ2-7; TCRdb calls TRBD2, which cannot be checked without DNA. The CDR3 contains 12 residues. The V gene's germline CDR1 is SQVTM and CDR2 ANQGSEA.

The chain recombines TRBV12-3 or TRBV12-4 with TRBJ2-1. This CDR3 is 16 amino acids long. CDR3 loop: CASSLDNRPLYNEQFF.

The V gene is TRBV12-3 or TRBV12-4, the J gene TRBJ2-3. This CDR3 is 14 amino acids long. CDR3 region: CASSFRVGTDTQYF.

The chain links TRBV6-2 or TRBV6-3 to TRBJ2-5; without DNA, the TCRdb call of TRBD2 cannot be checked. The CDR3 totals 15 residues. Looked up from germline, CDR1 is MNHEY and CDR2 is SVGEGT. The CDR3 spells CASRDAGLAGETKYF.

The rearrangement joins TRBV7-9 to TRBJ2-6. The CDR3 has 14 amino acids. Germline V gene lookup returns CDR1 SEHNR and CDR2 FQNEAQ (reference sequence). The chain's CDR3 is CASSPGLGANVLTF.

V gene TRBV7-9 combines with J gene TRBJ2-3; as DNA is missing, the TRBD2 call by TCRdb cannot be tested. The CDR3 runs 21 residues. CDR1 SEHNR and CDR2 FQNEAQ come from the germline V gene (reference sequence). The CDR3: CASTPKEFSSGGESQTDTQYF.

The chain couples TRBV11-2 to TRBJ2-2; the TRBD2 assignment by TCRdb is unverifiable without DNA. Germline-derived CDR1 and CDR2 are SGHAT and FQNNGV. This CDR3 has 18 residues. This CDR3 is CASSLVPGTSGSRGELFF.

This sequence joins TRBV20-1 and TRBJ2-1. CDR3 size: 14 residues. Germline V gives CDR1 DFQATT, CDR2 SNEGSKA (reference sequence). This chain's CDR3 is CSVVAESSYNEQFF.

This chain connects TRBV20-1 to TRBJ2-7. Germline lookup yields CDR1 DFQATT and CDR2 SNEGSKA (reference sequence). CDR3 length equals 13 residues. The CDR3 sequence: CSARGEVTYEQYF.